Listed below are T cell receptor beta chains from one sample, sequenced in a study of cytomegalovirus exposure and HLA in healthy donors. Using immunoSEQ multiplex PCR, the repertoire was profiled, and TCRdb retains in-frame clones only, with some absent. The data show roughly 150,000 clones, 89% seen once. Material: PBMCs. The receptors shown here come from a woman younger than 35 in good health and CMV-seropositive. Both conserved end residues are part of each CDR3. D genes are given only for firm matches. Clone sizes are given selectively: once, few, many, or a class where the clone is expanded.

-,16,TRBV6-4,TRBD2,TRBJ2-3,TGTGCCAGCAGTGACGTGGCTAGCGGAGACACAGATACGCAGTATTTT,CASSDVASGDTDTQYF
-,14,TRBV30,TRBD1,TRBJ1-4,TGTGCCTGGAGTGATGACAGGGGAGGGGAAAAACTGTTTTTT,CAWSDDRGGEKLFF
-,11,TRBV7-9,-,TRBJ2-7,TGTGCCAGCAGCCCACTCTACGAGCAGTACTTC,CASSPLYEQYF
once,18,TRBV9,TRBD2,TRBJ2-3,TGTGCCAGCAGCGTGGGGCAAATGCCGGGAGGGCACACAGATACGCAGTATTTT,CASSVGQMPGGHTDTQYF
-,13,TRBV10-1,-,TRBJ2-7,TGCGCCAGCAGTAAGACTACCCCCTACGAGCAGTACTTC,CASSKTTPYEQYF
-,15,TRBV28,TRBD1,TRBJ2-2,TGTGCCAGCAGCCTCAGGGGGCAGGCGACCGGGGAGCTGTTTTTT,CASSLRGQATGELFF
-,16,TRBV18,-,TRBJ2-2,TGTGCCAGCTCACCACCGACGGGGGTCAACACCGGGGAGCTGTTTTTT,CASSPPTGVNTGELFF
-,14,TRBV15,TRBD2,TRBJ2-5,TGTGCCACCAGCTTTGGACTAGCGGGAGAGACCCAGTACTTC,CATSFGLAGETQYF
-,13,TRBV19,-,TRBJ1-2,TGTGCCAGTACCGAGGGAGCTAACTATGGCTACACCTTC,CASTEGANYGYTF
-,12,TRBV9,-,TRBJ2-7,TGTGCCAGCGCCCCTAGAAGGTACGAGCAGTACTTC,CASAPRRYEQYF
-,13,TRBV19,-,TRBJ1-1,TGTGCCAGTAGCGAAGGGAGCTACACTGAAGCTTTCTTT,CASSEGSYTEAFF
-,15,TRBV4-1,TRBD1,TRBJ1-2,TGCGCCAGCAGCCGACGGGACAGGGGGGATGGTGGCTACACCTTC,CASSRRDRGDGGYTF
-,15,TRBV6-1,-,TRBJ1-2,TGTGCCAGCACGGCTAGCTGGGGGCTGCAGTATGGCTACACCTTC,CASTASWGLQYGYTF
-,15,TRBV19,TRBD1,TRBJ1-2,TGTGCCAGTAGTGCCAGGGGGTGGGCTAACTATGGCTACACCTTC,CASSARGWANYGYTF